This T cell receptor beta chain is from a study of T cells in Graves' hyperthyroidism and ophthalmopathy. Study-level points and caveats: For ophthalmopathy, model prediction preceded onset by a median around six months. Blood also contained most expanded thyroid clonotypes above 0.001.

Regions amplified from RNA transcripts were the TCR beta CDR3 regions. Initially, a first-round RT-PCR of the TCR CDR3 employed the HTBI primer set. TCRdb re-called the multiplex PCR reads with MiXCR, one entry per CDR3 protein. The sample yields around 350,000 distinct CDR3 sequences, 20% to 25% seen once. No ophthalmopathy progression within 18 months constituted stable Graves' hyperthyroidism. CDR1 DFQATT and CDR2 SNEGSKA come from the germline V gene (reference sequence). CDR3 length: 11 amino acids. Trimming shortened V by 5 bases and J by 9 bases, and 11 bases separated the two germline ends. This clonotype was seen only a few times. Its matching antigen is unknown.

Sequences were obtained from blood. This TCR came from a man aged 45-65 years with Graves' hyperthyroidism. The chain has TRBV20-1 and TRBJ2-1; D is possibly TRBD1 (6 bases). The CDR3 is CSAVGDTEQFF. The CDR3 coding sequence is TGCAGTGCTGTTGGGGACACTGAGCAGTTCTTC.